These 8 T cell receptor beta chains came from one sample sequenced in a study of T cells after yellow fever vaccination. A single record per CDR3 protein comes from TCRdb applying MiXCR to the 5' RACE reads. The data show 300,000 or so distinct CDR3 sequences, with 6.8% seen just once and about 18% held by the top ten. This specimen was PBMCs, taken approximately 40 days after the first yellow fever vaccination. The receptors come from a man aged 18 to 29 who received the YFV17D yellow fever vaccine.

The chain recombines TRBV6-2 or TRBV6-3 with TRBJ2-5; D call uncertain. V dropped 6 bases and J dropped 14 bases, with 13 bases sitting between them. Germline V gene lookup returns CDR1 MNHEY and CDR2 SVGEGT. CDR3 length: 10 residues. CDR3 DNA: TGTGCCAGCAGCGGTATAGCCTCTTACTTC. It translates to CASSGIASYF.

This clonotype appeared a few times. The chain couples TRBV20-1 to TRBJ1-5; D is unclear. V was cut by 4 bases and J by 1 base, with 8 bases left in between. Germline CDR1 reads DFQATT; CDR2 reads SNEGSKA (reference sequence). The CDR3 totals 13 residues. CDR3 residues: CSAKRGSNQPQHF. The DNA of the CDR3 is TGCAGTGCTAAAAGAGGCAGCAATCAGCCCCAGCATTTT.

V is TRBV20-1 and J is TRBJ1-1; D gene uncertain. The CDR3 has 12 amino acids. V was trimmed by 1 base and J by 4 bases, leaving 7 bases between them. The germline V gene encodes CDR1 DFQATT and CDR2 SNEGSKA (reference sequence). This chain's CDR3 is CSARVLSTEAFF. The CDR3 bases are TGCAGTGCTAGAGTCCTGAGCACTGAAGCTTTCTTT.

This chain connects TRBV6-1 to TRBJ1-2; 8 bases line up with TRBD1. CDR1 is MNHNS, CDR2 SASEGT, per germline. V dropped 6 bases and J dropped 0; count of bases not matched to a gene: 6. This CDR3 has 15 amino acids. The CDR3 DNA follows: TGTGCCAGCAGCCTGGACAGGGTCACTAACTATGGCTACACCTTC. Residues: CASSLDRVTNYGYTF.

The chain recombines TRBV7-2 with TRBJ1-6, with TRBD1 matching 9 bases. Germline CDR1 is SGHTA and CDR2 is FQGNSA. With 6 bases clipped from V and 8 bases from J, the junction kept 5 bases outside the gene matches. This CDR3 region has 14 residues. DNA for the CDR3: TGTGCCAGCAGTTGGACAGGGGAGTATTCACCCCTCCACTTT. It is translated as CASSWTGEYSPLHF.

This clonotype occurred a few times. V usage is TRBV20-1 and J usage is TRBJ2-4; 9 nucleotides match TRBD2. The CDR3 has 14 amino acids. V lost 4 bases to trimming and J lost 5 bases; unmatched junction nucleotides: 6. Germline V lookup: CDR1 DFQATT, CDR2 SNEGSKA (reference sequence). The DNA for the CDR3 is TGCAGTGCTAAGACTCTAGCGGGGCAAAACATTCAGTACTTC. This sequence encodes CSAKTLAGQNIQYF.

This clonotype was detected a few times. The V and J genes are TRBV5-1 and TRBJ2-3; D possibly corresponds to TRBD1 (5 bases). The CDR3 totals 14 residues. The V gene lost 7 bases and the J gene lost 6 bases, with 18 bases spanning the gap. The germline V gene encodes CDR1 SGHRS and CDR2 YFSETQ. This CDR3 reads CASQDIQASDTQYF. As DNA, the CDR3 is TGCGCCAGCCAGGACATACAGGCGTCCGATACGCAGTATTTT.

This clonotype showed up just a few times. The rearrangement links TRBV5-1 to TRBJ2-3, with a tentative D call TRBD1 (5 bases). This CDR3 comprises 16 residues. The V end lost 1 base, the J end lost 4 bases, and 16 bases lay between the germline ends. Germline CDR1 and CDR2: SGHRS and YFSETQ. CDR3: CASSLMEGANADTQYF. The DNA for the CDR3 is TGCGCCAGCAGCTTGATGGAAGGGGCAAATGCAGATACGCAGTATTTT.